The 14 T cell receptor beta chains given below trace back to one sample, sequenced in a study of blood T cell repertoires in COVID-19. Sequencing used immunoSEQ multiplex PCR; TCRdb keeps in-frame clones, though not all of them. Altogether around 110,000 clones are present, about 80% being singletons, with the ten largest covering 11% to 15%. The specimen sequenced was peripheral blood. The receptors stem from a woman aged 60-75 years with acute or convalescent COVID-19.

The V gene is TRBV2, the J gene TRBJ1-1, with no clear D. Germline CDR1 reads SNHLY; CDR2 reads FYNNEI. The CDR3 spans 13 residues. Trimming removed 6 bases from V and 3 bases from J, with 11 bases in between. The CDR3 protein is CASRLSRDTEAFF. The CDR3 nucleotides are TGTGCCAGCAGACTCTCGAGGGACACTGAAGCTTTCTTT.

The CDR3, as DNA: TGTGCCAGCAGTTTATCTGGGACTGGGTACGAGCAGTACTTC. Protein: CASSLSGTGYEQYF. The chain carries TRBV28 and TRBJ2-7; maybe TRBD2 (6 bases). Looked up from germline, CDR1 is MDHEN and CDR2 is SYDVKM. This CDR3 is built from 14 residues. The V and J ends lost 1 base and 4 bases respectively, with 11 bases between them.

V gene TRBV2 combines with J gene TRBJ1-5; 7 nucleotides align to TRBD1. Germline CDR1 and CDR2: SNHLY and FYNNEI. CDR3 length equals 13 residues. V trimming: 5 bases; J trimming: 4 bases; junction bases outside the gene matches: 2. As DNA, the CDR3 is TGTGCCAGCAGTCCGACAGGGAATCAGCCCCAGCATTTT. Amino acids: CASSPTGNQPQHF.

This clone showed up just a few times. V and J are TRBV7-8 and TRBJ1-2, with a tentative D call TRBD1 (5 bases). This CDR3 region has 14 residues. Germline lookup yields CDR1 SGHVS and CDR2 FQNEAQ. With 1 base removed from V and 0 bases from J, the gap between germline ends came to 6 bases. CDR3 sequence: CASSLGQPNYGYTF. CDR3 DNA: TGTGCCAGCAGCTTAGGACAGCCTAACTATGGCTACACCTTC.

DNA for the CDR3: TGTGCCAGCAGTACGACAGATAAGGGCACTGAAGCTTTCTTT. It translates to CASSTTDKGTEAFF. This sequence joins TRBV2 and TRBJ1-1; perhaps TRBD1 as D (5 bases). In germline, CDR1 is SNHLY, CDR2 FYNNEI. Trimming stripped 5 bases from V and 4 bases from J, with 14 bases between. CDR3 length equals 14 residues.

This chain uses TRBV2 with TRBJ2-1; 8 bases agree with TRBD2. Germline CDR1 is SNHLY and CDR2 is FYNNEI. V shed 6 bases, J shed 13 bases, and the junction held 8 bases outside the gene matches. The CDR3 consists of 12 residues. In nucleotides, the CDR3 is TGTGCCAGCAGGGGCGGGAGGACAGAACAGTTCTTC. Translated: CASRGGRTEQFF.

This clone was detected only once. The rearrangement uses TRBV18 and TRBJ1-1; possible D gene TRBD1, 5 bases. This CDR3 contains 14 residues. Germline values: CDR1 KGHSH, CDR2 LQKENI. Trimming took 3 bases from V and 4 from J, leaving 12 bases between them. The CDR3 loop reads CASSPGGVVTEAFF. For the CDR3, the DNA is TGTGCCAGCTCACCTGGGGGGGTCGTCACTGAAGCTTTCTTT.

The rearrangement links TRBV19 to TRBJ1-1, with a possible D match to TRBD1 (6 bases). Trimming left V 3 bases short and J 7 bases short, with 12 bases between. CDR3 size: 13 residues. Germline lookup yields CDR1 LNHDA and CDR2 SQIVND (reference sequence). CDR3 DNA: TGTGCCAGTAGTATTCTACAGGGTATTGAAGCTTTCTTT. Protein product: CASSILQGIEAFF.

This clone turned up a few times. The V call is TRBV7-2, the J call TRBJ2-7; 12 positions match TRBD2. This CDR3 comprises 16 residues. Germline lookup yields CDR1 SGHTA and CDR2 FQGNSA. J gave up 6 bases and V 8 bases, and 14 bases lay outside the gene matches. The CDR3 DNA is TGTGCCAGCCGAAGGACTAGCGGGGTGATAAGCGGCGAGCAGTACTTC. Translating it yields CASRRTSGVISGEQYF.

The chain couples TRBV5-1 to TRBJ2-2, with TRBD2 identical over 10 bases. Germline trimming cut 0 bases from V and 6 bases from J; bases unmatched to any gene: 5. Germline CDR1 SGHRS, CDR2 YFSETQ. This CDR3 has 16 amino acids. CDR3 bases: TGCGCCAGCAGCTTGGCGGCTAGCGGGAGATCCGGGGAGCTGTTTTTT. It yields the protein CASSLAASGRSGELFF.

This sequence joins TRBV19 and TRBJ1-4; 8 nucleotides line up with TRBD1. The V gene end was trimmed by 5 bases and the J gene end by 3 bases; junction bases not matched to a gene: 5. Germline values: CDR1 LNHDA, CDR2 SQIVND (reference sequence). CDR3 size: 15 residues. The CDR3 loop reads CASSVLQGANEKLFF. Written as DNA, the CDR3 is TGTGCCAGTAGTGTCTTACAGGGGGCTAATGAAAAACTGTTTTTT.

The chain recombines TRBV19 with TRBJ1-2; no clear D gene. The CDR3 totals 14 residues. CDR1 LNHDA and CDR2 SQIVND come from the germline V gene (reference sequence). The ends were cut back, 7 bases at V and 3 bases at J, with 15 bases in the middle. The CDR3 sequence is CASNPTRGDYGYTF. The CDR3 DNA reads as TGTGCCAGTAATCCGACGCGCGGAGACTATGGCTACACCTTC.

The V and J genes are TRBV5-1 and TRBJ2-2; possible D gene TRBD1, 5 bases. The CDR3 is 14 amino acids. Germline lookup yields CDR1 SGHRS and CDR2 YFSETQ. V gave up 4 bases and J gave up 1 base, with 8 bases separating them. DNA of the CDR3: TGCGCCAGCAGCAAAGACAGGAACACCGGGGAGCTGTTTTTT. Its translation: CASSKDRNTGELFF.

The chain carries TRBV28 and TRBJ1-3; weak D call: TRBD1 (5 bases). Trimming took 3 bases from V and 0 from J, leaving 18 bases between them. The CDR3 is 18 residues long. Germline V gene sequence: CDR1 MDHEN, CDR2 SYDVKM. This chain's CDR3 is CASSFVGSSGFSGNTIYF. DNA for the CDR3: TGTGCCAGCAGTTTTGTGGGGTCGTCAGGGTTCTCTGGAAACACCATATATTTT.